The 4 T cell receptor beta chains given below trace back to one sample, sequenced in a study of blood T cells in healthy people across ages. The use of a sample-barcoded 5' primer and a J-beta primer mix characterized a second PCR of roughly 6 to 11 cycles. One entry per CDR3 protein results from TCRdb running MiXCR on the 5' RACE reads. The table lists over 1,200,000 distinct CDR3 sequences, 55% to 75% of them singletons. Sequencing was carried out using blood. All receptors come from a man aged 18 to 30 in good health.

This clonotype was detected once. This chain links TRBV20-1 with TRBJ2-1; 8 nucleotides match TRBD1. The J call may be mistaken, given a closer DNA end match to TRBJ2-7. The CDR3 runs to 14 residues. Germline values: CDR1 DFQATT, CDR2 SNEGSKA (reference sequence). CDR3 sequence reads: CSAAGQVLSYEQYF. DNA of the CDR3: TGCAGTGCCGCGGGACAGGTACTCTCCTACGAGCAGTACTTC.

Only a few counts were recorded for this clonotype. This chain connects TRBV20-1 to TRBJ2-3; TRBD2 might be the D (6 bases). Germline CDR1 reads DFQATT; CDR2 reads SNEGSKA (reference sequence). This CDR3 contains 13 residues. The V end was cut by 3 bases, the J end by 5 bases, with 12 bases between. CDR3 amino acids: CSASPRGGDTQYF. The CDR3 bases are TGCAGTGCTAGTCCGCGGGGAGGAGATACGCAGTATTTT.

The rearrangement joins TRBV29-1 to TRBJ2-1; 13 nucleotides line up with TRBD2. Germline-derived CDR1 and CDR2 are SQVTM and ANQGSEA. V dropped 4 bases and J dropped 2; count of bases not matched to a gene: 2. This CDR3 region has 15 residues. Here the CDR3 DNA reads TGCAGCGTTGGGGGGACTAGCGGGACCTACAATGAGCAGTTCTTC. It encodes CSVGGTSGTYNEQFF.

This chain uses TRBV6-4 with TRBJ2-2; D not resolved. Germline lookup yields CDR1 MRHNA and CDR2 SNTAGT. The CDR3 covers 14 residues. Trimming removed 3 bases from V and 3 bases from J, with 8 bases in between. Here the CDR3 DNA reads TGTGCCAGCAGTGAGGGGTCAGACACCGGGGAGCTGTTTTTT. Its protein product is CASSEGSDTGELFF.